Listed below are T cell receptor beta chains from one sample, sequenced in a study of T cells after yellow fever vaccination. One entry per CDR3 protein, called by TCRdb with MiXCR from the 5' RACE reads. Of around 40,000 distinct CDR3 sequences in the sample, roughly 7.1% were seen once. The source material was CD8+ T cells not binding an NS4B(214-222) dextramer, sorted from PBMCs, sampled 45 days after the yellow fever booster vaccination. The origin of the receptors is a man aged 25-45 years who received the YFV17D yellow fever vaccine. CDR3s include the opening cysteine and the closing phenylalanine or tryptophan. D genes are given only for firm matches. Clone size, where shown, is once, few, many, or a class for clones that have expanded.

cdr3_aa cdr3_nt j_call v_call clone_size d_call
CASRGGQDHTGELFF TGCGCCAGCAGAGGAGGGCAGGACCACACCGGGGAGCTGTTTTTT TRBJ2-2 TRBV5-1 many NA
CASSLGLATYNEQFF TGTGCCAGCAGCTTAGGACTAGCTACCTACAATGAGCAGTTCTTC TRBJ2-1 TRBV7-8 many TRBD2
CASSPDRDGSYEQYF TGTGCCAGCAGCCCTGATCGGGACGGCTCCTACGAGCAGTACTTC TRBJ2-7 TRBV12-3/TRBV12-4 many NA
CASSPTGAPDTQYF TGCGCCAGCAGCCCAACAGGGGCGCCAGATACGCAGTATTTT TRBJ2-3 TRBV5-1 many TRBD1
CSARPLAGVSYNEQFF TGCAGTGCTAGACCGCTAGCGGGAGTTTCCTACAATGAGCAGTTCTTC TRBJ2-1 TRBV20-1 many TRBD2
CSARGRTSGRTQETQYF TGCAGTGCTAGAGGTCGGACTAGCGGGAGGACTCAAGAGACCCAGTACTTC TRBJ2-5 TRBV20-1 many TRBD2
CASSQVRDRWYEQYF TGCGCCAGCAGCCAAGTCCGGGACAGATGGTACGAGCAGTACTTC TRBJ2-7 TRBV4-3 many TRBD1
CASSQRTGEAFF TGCGCCAGCAGCCAAAGGACAGGGGAAGCTTTCTTT TRBJ1-1 TRBV4-3 many TRBD1
CASTPSPGANVLTF TGTGCCAGCACCCCAAGCCCTGGGGCCAACGTCCTGACTTTC TRBJ2-6 TRBV6-1 few NA
CASRPAGGHGELFF TGTGCCAGTAGGCCCGCAGGAGGTCACGGGGAGCTGTTTTTT TRBJ2-2 TRBV19 many NA
CASSDTGDRGLTDTQYF TGTGCCAGCAGTGATACTGGGGACAGGGGGCTGACAGATACGCAGTATTTT TRBJ2-3 TRBV27 NA TRBD1
CASSDLGAGIDNEQFF TGTGCCAGCAGCGACCTGGGAGCGGGAATCGACAATGAGCAGTTCTTC TRBJ2-1 TRBV9 NA TRBD2
CASSMIPYEQYF TGTGCCAGCAGCATGATCCCCTACGAGCAGTACTTC TRBJ2-7 TRBV7-9 many NA
CSARDLGPPGTKTSDTQYF TGCAGTGCTAGAGATTTGGGGCCCCCCGGGACTAAAACCTCAGATACGCAGTATTTT TRBJ2-3 TRBV20-1 many TRBD2
CASGLTTSGVQETQYF TGTGCTAGTGGTTTAACTACTAGCGGGGTGCAAGAGACCCAGTACTTC TRBJ2-5 TRBV12-5 NA TRBD2
CSVDRVMNTEAFF TGCAGCGTTGATCGGGTGATGAACACTGAAGCTTTCTTT TRBJ1-1 TRBV29-1 many NA
CASTRDGFEQYF TGTGCCAGCACCCGGGACGGGTTTGAGCAGTACTTC TRBJ2-7 TRBV6-5 many NA
CSVVGFGNEQFF TGCAGCGTTGTAGGGTTTGGGAATGAGCAGTTCTTC TRBJ2-1 TRBV29-1 many NA
CASRGVGTAGNTGELFF TGTGCCAGCAGGGGGGTGGGTACAGCAGGCAACACCGGGGAGCTGTTTTTT TRBJ2-2 TRBV27 many NA
CASSAGLAGVYNEQFF TGTGCCAGCAGCGCGGGACTAGCGGGAGTATACAATGAGCAGTTCTTC TRBJ2-1 TRBV9 many TRBD2
CASSPEGQPSYEQYF TGTGCCAGCAGCCCTGAGGGACAACCCTCCTACGAGCAGTACTTC TRBJ2-7 TRBV9 many NA
CASRPSAGRLAGGPVDDEQYF TGTGCCAGCAGACCAAGCGCCGGAAGGCTAGCGGGAGGGCCAGTGGACGACGAGCAGTACTTC TRBJ2-7 TRBV11-3 few TRBD2
CSASRDYNPVEQYF TGCAGTGCTAGCCGGGACTACAACCCAGTCGAGCAGTACTTC TRBJ2-7 TRBV20-1 many TRBD2
CSDIQGALTF TGCAGCGACATCCAGGGGGCGCTGACCTTC TRBJ1-2 TRBV29-1 few TRBD1
CASSYSSENEQFF TGTGCCAGCAGTTACTCATCTGAGAATGAGCAGTTCTTC TRBJ2-1 TRBV6-5 many NA
CSARDEGAGRQETQYF TGCAGTGCTAGAGATGAAGGTGCCGGCCGCCAAGAGACCCAGTACTTC TRBJ2-5 TRBV20-1 many NA
CASSWTRVYEQYF TGTGCCAGCAGTTGGACCAGGGTGTACGAGCAGTACTTC TRBJ2-7 TRBV6-2/TRBV6-3 many NA
CASSLGEGAGEDYEQYF TGCGCCAGCAGCTTGGGGGAGGGAGCGGGAGAAGACTACGAGCAGTACTTC TRBJ2-7 TRBV5-1 many TRBD2
CASSPRGQSYEQYF TGCGCCAGCAGCCCACGGGGCCAATCCTACGAGCAGTACTTC TRBJ2-7 TRBV5-1 many NA
CSVDQGAGGYGYTF TGCAGCGTTGATCAGGGAGCAGGCGGCTATGGCTACACCTTC TRBJ1-2 TRBV29-1 NA NA
CATSVDPGTINNEQFF TGTGCCACCAGTGTTGATCCCGGGACCATCAACAATGAGCAGTTCTTC TRBJ2-1 TRBV24-1 many NA
CASSTHRQIGQETQYF TGTGCCAGTAGTACCCACCGACAGATTGGACAAGAGACCCAGTACTTC TRBJ2-5 TRBV19 NA NA
CASGTGGIQPQHF TGTGCCAGCGGGACAGGGGGCATTCAGCCCCAGCATTTT TRBJ1-5 TRBV27 many TRBD1
CASREQGGSEQFF TGTGCCAGCAGAGAACAGGGTGGGAGTGAGCAGTTCTTC TRBJ2-1 TRBV6-1 NA NA
CASSYNQPEQYF TGTGCCAGCAGTTACAACCAGCCGGAGCAGTACTTC TRBJ2-7 TRBV6-2/TRBV6-3 many NA
CASSPDSSGANVLTF TGTGCCAGCAGCCCGGACAGCTCTGGGGCCAACGTCCTGACTTTC TRBJ2-6 TRBV3-1 many NA
CASSSGLQETQYF TGTGCCAGCAGCTCCGGACTTCAAGAGACCCAGTACTTC TRBJ2-5 TRBV7-9 few NA
CASSHRLAGTNYEQYF TGTGCCAGTAGTCATCGACTAGCGGGAACCAACTACGAGCAGTACTTC TRBJ2-7 TRBV19 few TRBD2
CASSAGGTFYGYTF TGTGCCAGCAGCGCAGGGGGAACCTTCTATGGCTACACCTTC TRBJ1-2 TRBV13 many TRBD1